The present T cell receptor beta chain was sequenced within a study of control samples from healthy donors and cancer patients. This CDR3 has 14 amino acids. The germline V gene has CDR1 SGHAT and CDR2 FQNNGV. V was clipped by 8 bases and J by 0 bases, with 11 bases between them. TCRdb's copy holds only in-frame clones and misses some; the assay was immunoSEQ multiplex PCR. Of about 81,000 clones listed, about 93% are singletons. The genes are TRBV11-2 and TRBJ1-3; the D gene is possibly TRBD1 (5 bases). The specimen sequenced was blood. The receptor comes from a woman aged 18-29 years in good health. The CDR3 nucleotides are TGTGCCAGCGGCTATACAGGCTCTGGAAACACCATATATTTT. As protein: CASGYTGSGNTIYF. Combining the CDR3 with reference TRBV11-2 and TRBJ1-3 gives the whole variable domain EAGVAQSPRYKIIEKRQSVAFWCNPISGHATLYWYQQILGQGPKLLIQFQNNGVVDDSQLPKDRFSAERLKGVDSTLKIQPAKLEDSAVYLCASGYTGSGNTIYFGEGSWLTVV.